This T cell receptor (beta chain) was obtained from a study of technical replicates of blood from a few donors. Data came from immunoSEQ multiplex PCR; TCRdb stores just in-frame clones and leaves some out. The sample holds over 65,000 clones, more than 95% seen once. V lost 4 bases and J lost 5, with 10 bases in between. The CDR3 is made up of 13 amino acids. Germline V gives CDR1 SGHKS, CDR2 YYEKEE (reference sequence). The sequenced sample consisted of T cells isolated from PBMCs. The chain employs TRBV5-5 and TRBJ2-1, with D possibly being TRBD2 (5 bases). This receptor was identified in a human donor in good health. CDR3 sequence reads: CASSLAGDNEQFF. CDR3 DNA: TGTGCCAGCAGCCTGGCGGGTGACAATGAGCAGTTCTTC.